This T cell receptor beta chain is from a study of shared clonotypes between healthy human individuals. The CDR3 is 14 amino acids. The V and J ends lost 3 bases and 6 bases respectively, with 11 bases between them. In germline, CDR1 is ENHRY, CDR2 SYGVKD. Investigators spread the genomic DNA of each subset evenly over several immunoSEQ plates. Original analysis: ImmunoSEQ yielded junction-only sequences lacking quality scores, so filtering differed. Libraries were prepared by immunoSEQ multiplex PCR; TCRdb keeps only in-frame clonotypes and omits some of them. That table supplies the V and J calls and clone size; D and trimming were determined from the DNA. In the table there are some 1 million clones, around 75% of which are singletons.

The sample taken for sequencing was memory CD4+ T cells sorted from blood. Subset denoted: CD45RA-negative fraction. The sequence derives from a man younger than 30 in good health. The chain employs TRBV10-3 and TRBJ2-2; D unresolved. The CDR3 DNA follows: TGTGCCATCAGTGAACATCAGCTGGCCGGGGAGCTGTTTTTT. This codes for CAISEHQLAGELFF.